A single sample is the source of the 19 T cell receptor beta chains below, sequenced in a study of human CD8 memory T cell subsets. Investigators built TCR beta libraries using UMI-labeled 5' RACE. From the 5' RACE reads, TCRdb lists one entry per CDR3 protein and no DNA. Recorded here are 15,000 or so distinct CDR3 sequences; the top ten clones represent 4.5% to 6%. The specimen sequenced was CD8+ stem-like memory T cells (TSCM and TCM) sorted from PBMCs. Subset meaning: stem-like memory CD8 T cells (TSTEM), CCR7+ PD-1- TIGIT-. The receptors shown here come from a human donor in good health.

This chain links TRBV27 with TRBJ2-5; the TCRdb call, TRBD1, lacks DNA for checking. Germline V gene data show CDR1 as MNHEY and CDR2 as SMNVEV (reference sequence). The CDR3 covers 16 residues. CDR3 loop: CASRERGLPSRETQYF.

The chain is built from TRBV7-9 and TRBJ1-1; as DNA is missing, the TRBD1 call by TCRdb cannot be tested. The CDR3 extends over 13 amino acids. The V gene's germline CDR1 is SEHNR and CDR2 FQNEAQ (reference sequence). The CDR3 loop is CASTWGDDTEAFF.

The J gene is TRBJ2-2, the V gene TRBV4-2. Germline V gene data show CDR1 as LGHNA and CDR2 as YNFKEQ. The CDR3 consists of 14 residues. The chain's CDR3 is CASSQAANTGELFF.

The chain's CDR3 is CASSVVPAGVTDTQYF. The chain employs TRBV9 and TRBJ2-3; TCRdb picks TRBD2, but there is no DNA to check that call. This CDR3 comprises 16 residues. Germline V gene data show CDR1 as SGDLS and CDR2 as YYNGEE.

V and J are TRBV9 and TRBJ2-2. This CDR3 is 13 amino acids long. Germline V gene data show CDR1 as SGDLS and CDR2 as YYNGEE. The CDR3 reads CASPDENTGELFF.

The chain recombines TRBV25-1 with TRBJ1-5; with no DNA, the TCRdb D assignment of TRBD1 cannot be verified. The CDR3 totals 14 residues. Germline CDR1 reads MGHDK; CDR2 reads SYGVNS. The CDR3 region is CASSETGGNQPQHF.

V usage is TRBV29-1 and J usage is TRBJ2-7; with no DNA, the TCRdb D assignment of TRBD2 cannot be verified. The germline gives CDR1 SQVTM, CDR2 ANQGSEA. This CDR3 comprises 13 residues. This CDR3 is CSVVEGSPYEQYF.

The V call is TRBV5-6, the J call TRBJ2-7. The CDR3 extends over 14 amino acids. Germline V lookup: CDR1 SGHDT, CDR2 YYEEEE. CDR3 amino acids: CASSLGGSTYEQYF.

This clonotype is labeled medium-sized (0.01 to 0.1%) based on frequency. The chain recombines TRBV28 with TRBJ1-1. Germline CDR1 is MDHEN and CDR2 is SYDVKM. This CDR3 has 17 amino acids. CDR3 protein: CASSPLGEGSWGTEAFF.

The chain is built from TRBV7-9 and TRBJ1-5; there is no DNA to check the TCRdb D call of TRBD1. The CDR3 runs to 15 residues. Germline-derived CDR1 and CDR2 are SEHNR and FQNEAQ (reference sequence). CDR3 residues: CASSVTGAPNQPQHF.

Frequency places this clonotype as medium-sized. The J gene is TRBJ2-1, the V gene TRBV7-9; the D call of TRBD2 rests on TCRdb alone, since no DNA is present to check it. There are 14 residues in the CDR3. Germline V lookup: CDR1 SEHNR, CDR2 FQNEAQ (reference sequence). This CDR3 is CASSASGSDNEQFF.

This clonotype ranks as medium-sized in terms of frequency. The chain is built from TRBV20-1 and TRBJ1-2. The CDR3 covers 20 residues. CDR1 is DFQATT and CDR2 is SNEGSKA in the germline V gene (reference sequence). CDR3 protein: CSARDMVSEAGPRLNYGYTF.

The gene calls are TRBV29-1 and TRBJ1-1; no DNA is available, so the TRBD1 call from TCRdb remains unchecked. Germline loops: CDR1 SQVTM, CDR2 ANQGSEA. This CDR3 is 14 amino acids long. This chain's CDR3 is CSVEDTGMGTEAFF.

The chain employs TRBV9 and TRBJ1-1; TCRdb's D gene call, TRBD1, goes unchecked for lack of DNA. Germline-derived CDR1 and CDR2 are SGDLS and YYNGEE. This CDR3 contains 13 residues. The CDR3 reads CASTGTAGTEAFF. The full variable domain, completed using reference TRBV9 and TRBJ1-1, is DSGVTQTPKHLITATGQRVTLRCSPRSGDLSVYWYQQSLDQGLQFLIQYYNGEERAKGNILERFSAQQFPDLHSELNLSSLELGDSALYFCASTGTAGTEAFFGQGTRLTVV.

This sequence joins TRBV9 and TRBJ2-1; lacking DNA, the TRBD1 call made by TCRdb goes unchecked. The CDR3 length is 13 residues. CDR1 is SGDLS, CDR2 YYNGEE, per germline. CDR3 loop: CASSVDREDEQFF.

The CDR3 spells CASTKTRNQPQHF. The V gene is TRBV6-2 or TRBV6-3, the J gene TRBJ1-5. This CDR3 has 13 residues. The germline V gene encodes CDR1 MNHEY and CDR2 SVGEGT.

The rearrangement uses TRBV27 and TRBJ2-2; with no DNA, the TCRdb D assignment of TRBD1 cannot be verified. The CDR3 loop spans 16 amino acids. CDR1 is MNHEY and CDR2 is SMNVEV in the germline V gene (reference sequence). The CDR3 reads CASSEGTGPNTGELFF.

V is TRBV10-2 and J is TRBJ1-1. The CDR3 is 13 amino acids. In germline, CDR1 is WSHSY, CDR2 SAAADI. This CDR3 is CASSDGLNTEAFF.

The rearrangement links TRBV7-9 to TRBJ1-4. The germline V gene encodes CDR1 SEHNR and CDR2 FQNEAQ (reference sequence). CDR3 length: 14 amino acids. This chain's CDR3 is CASSTLAQNEKLFF.